A single sample is the source of the 10 T cell receptor beta chains below, sequenced in a study of Tregs in tolerant kidney transplant recipients. Clones were read by immunoSEQ multiplex PCR, and TCRdb kept only the in-frame ones, dropping some. The data show 60,000 to 70,000 clones, with about nine tenths seen just once and about 10% held by the top ten. Sequencing used CD8+ T cells from blood, obtained before the transplant. The receptors here all came from a human donor who received a combined kidney and bone marrow transplant.

The chain combines TRBV19 with TRBJ2-7; D unclear. Per the germline V gene, CDR1 is LNHDA and CDR2 is SQIVND (reference sequence). The ends were cut back, 3 bases at V and 6 bases at J, with 9 bases in the middle. The CDR3 totals 12 residues. The CDR3 spells CASSIGSSEQYF. The CDR3 DNA follows: TGTGCCAGTAGTATTGGTAGTTCCGAGCAGTACTTC.

The V gene is TRBV7-6, the J gene TRBJ1-4, with D hard to call. This CDR3 comprises 14 residues. Looked up from germline, CDR1 is SGHVS and CDR2 is FNYEAQ. V was shortened by 4 bases and J by 8 bases, with 14 bases between the two germline ends. CDR3 coding DNA: TGTGCCAGCAGCTCGGACTACGAAGGGGAAAAACTGTTTTTT. Translated: CASSSDYEGEKLFF.

The chain uses TRBV5-1 and TRBJ2-7, with D possibly being TRBD2 (5 bases). Trimming stripped 5 bases from V and 2 bases from J, with 11 bases between. The CDR3 is made up of 13 amino acids. Germline V gene data show CDR1 as SGHRS and CDR2 as YFSETQ. The CDR3 region has the DNA TGCGCCAGCAGTTCTGACGGGGCCTACGAGCAGTACTTC. It is translated as CASSSDGAYEQYF.

J is TRBJ1-2 and V is TRBV30; D gene uncertain. This CDR3 has 13 residues. Germline V gene lookup returns CDR1 GTSNPN and CDR2 SVGIG (reference sequence). V was trimmed by 0 bases and J by 6 bases, leaving 11 bases between them. CDR3 region: CAWSVLPANGYTF. CDR3 in DNA: TGTGCCTGGAGTGTACTCCCCGCGAATGGCTACACCTTC.

The gene calls are TRBV5-8 and TRBJ2-7, with 8 bases identical to TRBD2. The CDR3 length is 16 residues. V shed 1 base and J 7 bases; nucleotides not matched to a gene: 13. Germline CDR1 is SGHTS and CDR2 is YDEGEE. DNA of the CDR3: TGTGCCAGCAGCTTGAAAGTTGGGACTAGGTCTCAGGAGCAGTACTTC. Translated: CASSLKVGTRSQEQYF.

This clone was seen only once. CDR3 sequence (DNA): TGTGCCAGCGGACAGGGGACCAATCAGCCCCAGCATTTT. This translates into CASGQGTNQPQHF. This rearrangement joins TRBV7-6 to TRBJ1-5; 9 nucleotides match TRBD1. The CDR3 length is 13 residues. V shed 8 bases, J shed 3 bases, and the junction held 2 bases outside the gene matches. Germline CDR1 reads SGHVS; CDR2 reads FNYEAQ.

The DNA for the CDR3 is TGTGCCAGCAGTGTTCTAGCGGGGGAGTACACAGATACGCAGTATTTT. Protein: CASSVLAGEYTDTQYF. The chain links TRBV6-1 to TRBJ2-3, with TRBD2 matching 10 bases. The CDR3 loop spans 16 amino acids. CDR1 and CDR2 from the germline V gene are MNHNS and SASEGT. J lost 2 bases, V lost 4 bases, and 6 bases had no gene match.

The chain carries TRBV6-1 and TRBJ1-1; 9 bases fit TRBD1. This CDR3 is built from 14 residues. The V gene's germline CDR1 is MNHNS and CDR2 SASEGT. V dropped 7 bases and J dropped 5; count of bases not matched to a gene: 8. The CDR3 region has the DNA TGTGCCAGCATCCTCGGACAGGGGACAACTGAAGCTTTCTTT. Translation: CASILGQGTTEAFF.

The chain combines TRBV27 with TRBJ2-3; D might be TRBD1 (5 bases). The V and J ends lost 0 bases and 0 bases respectively, with 13 bases between them. Germline V gives CDR1 MNHEY, CDR2 SMNVEV (reference sequence). The CDR3 totals 17 residues. The CDR3 is CASSLSGALPSTDTQYF. The CDR3 nucleotides read TGTGCCAGCAGTTTATCAGGGGCGCTCCCTAGCACAGATACGCAGTATTTT.

Concerning this clone: The junction departs from germline at one end; a sequencing error may be responsible. V usage is TRBV20-1 and J usage is TRBJ1-2; D uncertain. Germline V gene sequence: CDR1 DFQATT, CDR2 SNEGSKA (reference sequence). This CDR3 has 10 amino acids. This chain's CDR3 is CSARPGLMGF. The CDR3 DNA is TGCAGTGCTAGACCCGGACTTATGGGTTTC.